This TCR beta chain was documented in a study of cytomegalovirus exposure and HLA in healthy donors. This clone showed up just once. Its antigen is still unknown. CDR3 length: 17 residues. V gave up 3 bases and J gave up 7 bases; unmatched junction bases: 14. In germline, CDR1 is SNHLY, CDR2 FYNNEI. Primers: 60 Vbeta forward and 13 Jbeta reverse. Repertoires were generated with immunoSEQ multiplex PCR, while TCRdb's copy carries only in-frame clones and drops some. The sample lists 150,000 to 200,000 clones; roughly 80% were seen once. Regarding the study as a whole: HLA alleles showed associations with around 15,000 TCR beta sequences in a later analysis, at a 0.05 false discovery rate. Many donors carried some public TCRs, although rarity characterized most TCR sequences.

This receptor was obtained from a man aged 40-50 years in good health and CMV-seropositive. V and J are TRBV2 and TRBJ2-1; 8 nucleotides line up with TRBD2. Material: PBMCs. Here the CDR3 reads CASSDLRGGLSLNEQFF. As DNA, the CDR3 is TGTGCCAGCAGTGATCTCCGCGGGGGGTTATCCCTTAATGAGCAGTTCTTC.